This entry is about one T cell receptor (beta chain). The antigen is not known. Primers included in the PCR were 60 Vbeta and 13 Jbeta primers. Only in-frame clones appear in the TCRdb table, and some are missing; sequencing was by immunoSEQ multiplex PCR. The sample lists around 100,000 clones, around 77% seen once, with around 5.8% in the top ten. Per germline, CDR1 SGHNT and CDR2 YYREEE (reference sequence). V gave up 6 bases and J gave up 4 bases; unmatched junction bases: 10. The CDR3 spans 14 residues. The record originates from a study of cytomegalovirus exposure and HLA in healthy donors. General study results and limits: An ancestry cluster, one associated with Asian ancestry, reportedly showed fewer N-insertions than the approximately 720-donor mean in a later analysis. Some V segments (TRBV6-2 and TRBV6-3 among them) were excluded as indistinguishable.

Sequences were obtained from PBMCs. The clonotype comes from a woman younger than 45 in good health and CMV-seropositive. This rearrangement joins TRBV5-4 to TRBJ2-7; 7 bases line up with TRBD1. CDR3: CASTSGQAEYEQYF. Written as DNA, the CDR3 is TGTGCCAGCACCTCTGGACAGGCGGAGTACGAGCAGTACTTC. The complete variable domain, with remaining parts taken from reference TRBV5-4 and TRBJ2-7, reads ETGVTQSPTHLIKTRGQQVTLRCSSQSGHNTVSWYQQALGQGPQFIFQYYREEENGRGNFPPRFSGLQFPNYSSELNVNALELDDSALYLCASTSGQAEYEQYFGPGTRLTVT.